One sample yielded the 8 T cell receptor beta chains listed below, sequenced in a study of shared T cell receptors in the human thymus. Using immunoSEQ multiplex PCR, the repertoire was profiled, and TCRdb retains in-frame clones only, with some absent. This table holds about 660,000 clones, 88% found once. The same data also went into a second study, on human thymus T cells.

Material for sequencing was thymocytes. The receptors derive from a boy younger than two with a congenital heart defect.

The genes are TRBV6-5 and TRBJ2-3, with TRBD2 matching over 7 bases. The germline gives CDR1 MNHEY, CDR2 SVGAGI. This CDR3 contains 11 residues. V shed 7 bases and J 9 bases; nucleotides not matched to a gene: 4. The CDR3 DNA sequence: TGTGCCAGCAAAACGGGAGGAACGCAGTATTTT. Amino acid sequence: CASKTGGTQYF.

This chain uses TRBV19 with TRBJ2-3; tentative D call: TRBD1 (5 bases). The CDR3 has 13 amino acids. Trimming took 7 bases from V and 0 from J, leaving 8 bases between them. CDR1 is LNHDA, CDR2 SQIVND, per germline (reference sequence). CDR3 protein: CASKRGSTDTQYF. Written as DNA, the CDR3 is TGTGCCAGTAAAAGGGGTAGCACAGATACGCAGTATTTT.

This chain's CDR3 is CASSAGLSGLGTDTQYF. The CDR3, as DNA: TGTGCCAGCAGCGCGGGACTTAGCGGGTTGGGCACAGATACGCAGTATTTT. The J gene is TRBJ2-3, the V gene TRBV11-3, with 7 positions matching TRBD2. J lost 1 base, V lost 5 bases, and 12 bases had no gene match. There are 17 residues in the CDR3. Germline V gives CDR1 SGHNT, CDR2 YENEEA. Together with reference TRBV11-3 and TRBJ2-3, the CDR3 gives the full variable domain: EAGVVQSPRYKIIEKKQPVAFWCNPISGHNTLYWYLQNLGQGPELLIRYENEEAVDDSQLPKDRFSAERLKGVDSTLKIQPAELGDSAVYLCASSAGLSGLGTDTQYFGPGTRLTVL.

The chain carries TRBV10-2 and TRBJ2-1; D may be TRBD2 (7 bases). Trimming stripped 1 base from V and 5 bases from J, with 27 bases between. Germline V gene sequence: CDR1 WSHSY, CDR2 SAAADI. The length of the CDR3 is 20 residues. CDR3 bases: TGCGCCAGCAGTGAGTGGGGGGCCTCCCCTATAGCGGGCAGACACAATGAGCAGTTCTTC. Its translation is CASSEWGASPIAGRHNEQFF.

DNA of the CDR3: TGCGCCAGCAGCTTGGGGGCTAGCGGGAGGGGTGAGCAGTTCTTC. This sequence encodes CASSLGASGRGEQFF. The V and J genes are TRBV5-1 and TRBJ2-1; TRBD2 matches 12 bases. CDR1 and CDR2 (germline): SGHRS, YFSETQ. The CDR3 is made up of 15 amino acids. V dropped 0 bases and J dropped 9; count of bases not matched to a gene: 4.

J is TRBJ2-2 and V is TRBV19, with D tentatively TRBD2 (6 bases). This CDR3 spans 17 amino acids. The V and J ends lost 5 bases and 9 bases respectively, with 25 bases between them. CDR1 and CDR2 (germline): LNHDA, SQIVND (reference sequence). The CDR3 nucleotides are TGTGCCAGTAGTCCCCGGGGGAGCGCAAACTTCAGGAGGGAGCTGTTTTTT. It is translated as CASSPRGSANFRRELFF. Filled out from reference TRBV19 and TRBJ2-2, the complete variable domain reads DGGITQSPKYLFRKEGQNVTLSCEQNLNHDAMYWYRQDPGQGLRLIYYSQIVNDFQKGDIAEGYSVSREKKESFPLTVTSAQKNPTAFYLCASSPRGSANFRRELFFGEGSRLTVL.

This rearrangement joins TRBV29-1 to TRBJ2-2; 7 positions match TRBD2. Germline trimming cut 4 bases from V and 4 bases from J; bases unmatched to any gene: 6. Germline loops: CDR1 SQVTM, CDR2 ANQGSEA. This CDR3 has 14 amino acids. The CDR3 loop is CSVGEGYGTGELFF. Here the CDR3 DNA reads TGCAGCGTTGGGGAGGGGTACGGCACCGGGGAGCTGTTTTTT.

This clone was recorded only once. The chain employs TRBV11-3 and TRBJ1-1; 8 nucleotides match TRBD1. Germline V gives CDR1 SGHNT, CDR2 YENEEA. The V and J ends lost 1 base and 0 bases, in that order; junction bases with no gene match: 7. CDR3 length: 17 residues. CDR3 loop: CASSLADRASLNTEAFF. CDR3 DNA sequence: TGTGCCAGCAGCTTAGCGGACAGGGCGAGCTTGAACACTGAAGCTTTCTTT.